A single TCR beta chain is shown here with its context. The target of this receptor is not known. No per-base quality is available; no much larger clone lies one base away. V is cut by 0 bases and J by 5 bases, and the space between the germline ends is 12 bases. As encoded in the germline V gene, CDR1 is SGHRS while CDR2 is YFSETQ. Spanning cysteine to phenylalanine, the CDR3 consists of 14 amino acids. Just the 42-base CDR3 DNA is kept, in frame starting at base 1. Every donor in the study was a healthy Caucasian. The twin cohort comprised three pairs of female monozygotic twins, all aged roughly 18 to 30 years. Positive isolation kits from Invitrogen were used to isolate the CD4+ and CD8+ T cell populations. This sample was included in a study of identical twins (dated by TCRdb to 2016 to 2018). Regarding the research as a whole: TCR alpha and beta repertoires from monozygotic twins, unrelated adults of various ages and cord blood were deep-sequenced to test whether fetal clonotypes persist. To rule out contamination, the twin experiments were replicated at different times with different library preparation protocols. Overall study outcomes, separate from this receptor: Fewer insertions were carried by abundant cord blood beta clonotypes; a weaker similar trend was observed in young adult naive repertoires, while no such trend was observed in memory repertoires. Because the same donors could not be followed over many years, the conclusions depended on cross-sectional statistical analysis. Zero-insertion analyses could be partly confounded by invariant T cells such as MAIT and iNKT, though diverse VJ usage argued against such confounding for most clonotypes. In beta out-of-frame sequences, excess twin sharing was weaker, because having fewer shared sequences lowered the signal-to-noise ratio. Out-of-frame TCR alpha sharing in monozygotic twins was systematically underestimated by recombination models, whereas sharing between unrelated individuals was in agreement with the recombination models. Out-of-frame TCR alpha sequences shared between twins showed an excess of low generation-probability sequences compared with coincidental sharing between unrelated individuals.

Library method: 5' RACE. Sequencer: Illumina HiSeq 2000. A universal primer binding site was added through template switching, and the final cDNA carried a unique molecular identifier so that TCR cDNA molecules could be counted accurately. First-strand cDNA for TCR alpha and beta chains was synthesized from specific primers in the conserved constant-segment region. Each cDNA library was double barcoded, with a SMART-Mk sample barcode plus Illumina barcodes, to control for contamination. TruSeq adapter sequences along with Illumina sample barcodes were introduced in two successive PCR steps. Sequencing of the TCR alpha and beta cDNA libraries was done on the Illumina HiSeq platform using custom primers. As for how the authors treated the data: Raw reads were processed with MiGEC to extract unique molecular identifiers, and MiXCR was used to determine CDR3 positions. Recombination models were inferred per individual with the repgenHMM and IGoR tools using an EM algorithm. Shared clonotypes were analyzed with the tcR package in R, and sharing was normalized by the product of cloneset sizes. To study raw recombination without the effects of thymic and clonal selection, out-of-frame nonproductive sequences were analyzed. The raw public data were reprocessed by TCRdb itself: fastp quality trimming at Q25, MiXCR clonotype calling, in-frame beta chains only. Rows matching on CDR3 protein sequence are summarized as one entry with the most common DNA and genes. TCRdb assigned the V and J calls; the authors' analysis was not used. The sample table contains about 470,000 distinct CDR3 sequences; only one count was recorded for roughly 24% of them. 2.5% to 3.5% of the sample is held by the ten biggest clonotypes.

This sample also appeared in a second study, on T cells expressing NK-cell markers. As described in the second report: TCR beta-chain repertoires were profiled in sorted CD3+CD56+NKG2C+, CD3+CD56+NKG2C- and CD3+CD56-NKG2C+ T-cell subsets from seven or eight donors. Seven of the eight sequenced donors were HCMV-seropositive and one was HCMV-seronegative. To restrict sorting to alphabetaTCR-expressing T cells, an anti-gammadeltaTCR antibody was added in several experiments. In five to seven donors, the dominant CD3+CD56+NKG2C+ clonotypes were found to rank among the top 10 CD8+ clonotypes and to make up roughly 1.0-7.0% of CD8+ T cells. Those dominant clonotypes were again the most abundant among CD3+CD56-NKG2C+ cells in several donors, at about 28.3-60.1%. Whether the expanded NKG2C-expressing T cell clones were specific for HCMV antigens remained unclear. The study sequenced eight donors, all healthy volunteers chosen at random: three men and five women. HCMV serostatus was determined by detecting HCMV-specific IgG in serum with a commercial ELISA kit. Reads were demultiplexed and grouped by UMI with MIGEC, and clonotypes were assembled and quantified with MiTCR. To exclude erroneous sequences, any TCR cDNA sequence not supported by at least two reads was discarded. The tcR package was used for downstream repertoire analysis, with clonotypes matched between fractions based on CDR3 nucleotide sequence plus V segment. VDJmatch was used to annotate antigen specificity against VDJdb, with one amino acid substitution in CDR3 permitted.

The clonotype comes from a woman under 30 in good health. Recombination linked TRBV5-1 to TRBJ2-7; 6 matching bases give a weak D call of TRBD2. Sequences were obtained from CD4+ T cells sorted from blood. The CDR3 reads as follows: CASSLGTTGDEQYF. The sequenced DNA is TGCGCCAGCAGCTTGGGGACTACAGGAGACGAGCAGTACTTC.